Listed below are T cell receptor beta chains from one sample, sequenced in a study of CD8+ T cells in alopecia areata. Sequenced by immunoSEQ multiplex PCR; TCRdb stores in-frame clones only, minus some. This sample yields 6,500 to 8,000 clones, of which roughly 60% are seen a single time; less than 15% belongs to the top ten. The sample consisted of skin, taken at week 4, from a patient treated with tofacitinib. The receptors were sampled from a human donor with alopecia areata. Both conserved end residues are trimmed from each CDR3. A D gene is named only where the DNA matches it firmly. Clone size appears in some rows only: once, few, many, or a class for an expanded clone.

CDR3aa | j_gene | abundance | v_gene | d_gene
ASSPPWADTEAF | TRBJ1-1 | . | TRBV18 | .
ASSPMAYKGPTDTQY | TRBJ2-3 | . | TRBV4-1 | .
ASSQATPRTFSYEQY | TRBJ2-7 | . | TRBV4-2 | .
ASSREGGDTEAF | TRBJ1-1 | . | TRBV4-1 | .
ASSEGAGISDTQY | TRBJ2-3 | . | TRBV9 | TRBD1
ASRSGTGDTGELF | TRBJ2-2 | few | TRBV28 | TRBD1
ASSYVETQY | TRBJ2-5 | . | TRBV6-5 | .
ASSLTGVPDTQY | TRBJ2-3 | . | TRBV5-1 | .
ASSRQGGNQPQH | TRBJ1-5 | . | TRBV28 | TRBD1
ASSFRGAGLDEAF | TRBJ1-1 | . | TRBV5-1 | .
ASTIGHEQY | TRBJ2-7 | . | TRBV11-2 | .
ASFPTGGYEQY | TRBJ2-7 | . | TRBV5-8 | TRBD1
ASSYLYRGRWGTQY | TRBJ2-3 | . | TRBV6-5 | TRBD1
ASSRGPYEQY | TRBJ2-7 | few | TRBV7-9 | .
ASSSGTTRVNEQF | TRBJ2-1 | . | TRBV19 | TRBD2
ASSWDITDTQY | TRBJ2-3 | . | TRBV7-3 | .
ASSLSPGDYEQY | TRBJ2-7 | . | TRBV7-2 | .
ASSQYIGSGNTIY | TRBJ1-3 | . | TRBV7-9 | .
ASSSGQAIYGYT | TRBJ1-2 | . | TRBV6-6 | TRBD1
ASSEISAF | TRBJ1-1 | . | TRBV2 | .
ASSLNQDRGREWSLRLYEQY | TRBJ2-7 | . | TRBV5-1 | TRBD1
ASSEIGSSYEQY | TRBJ2-7 | once | TRBV25-1 | .
SVELSRDRVILYEQY | TRBJ2-7 | . | TRBV29-1 | TRBD1
ASSQAGRDPYEQY | TRBJ2-7 | . | TRBV28 | TRBD2
ASSAGADSYNEQF | TRBJ2-1 | . | TRBV5-1 | .
ASSQAPGVLHTEAF | TRBJ1-1 | medium-sized | TRBV4-3 | .
AIAPVGGSSYEQY | TRBJ2-7 | . | TRBV10-3 | TRBD2
ASSYTRPPHAFEQY | . | once | TRBV27 | .
ASSHPRDGRYEQY | TRBJ2-7 | . | TRBV5-1 | .
ASSFPDRPYEQY | TRBJ2-7 | . | TRBV7-9 | TRBD1
ASSDGTEAF | TRBJ1-1 | . | TRBV9 | .
ASSLVSGQGTTTNEKLF | TRBJ1-4 | . | TRBV5-4 | TRBD1
ASSLLTGGDEQY | TRBJ2-7 | . | TRBV27 | .
ASSLQGESSGANVLT | TRBJ2-6 | . | TRBV9 | TRBD1
ASSLTQKGEKLF | TRBJ1-4 | . | TRBV5-6 | .
ASSHQAMNTEAF | TRBJ1-1 | . | TRBV4-3 | .
SVTGDSYEQY | TRBJ2-7 | once | TRBV29-1 | .
ASTPRQGFYEQY | TRBJ2-7 | . | TRBV7-9 | TRBD1
ASSESRGGAF | TRBJ1-1 | . | TRBV2 | .
ASSFVGGSTDTQY | TRBJ2-3 | . | TRBV7-2 | .
ASSLGGAGGRGNTIY | TRBJ1-3 | . | TRBV7-2 | .
ASSEGTGSYEQY | TRBJ2-7 | few | TRBV2 | .
ASSQGLADDEQF | TRBJ2-1 | . | TRBV4-3 | TRBD2
ARKNRGIDEQY | TRBJ2-7 | . | TRBV27 | TRBD1
ASSLRPTDTQY | TRBJ2-3 | . | TRBV5-5 | .
AISDPGSGRTTGELF | TRBJ2-2 | once | TRBV10-3 | TRBD2
ASSHRGGEPPLD | TRBJ2-7 | . | TRBV7-4 | .
ASSSWTEPNSPLH | TRBJ1-6 | once | TRBV4-1 | .
ASSVAHVTDTQY | TRBJ2-3 | . | TRBV7-9 | .
ASSQDRMTGPLSLF | TRBJ1-4 | . | TRBV4-3 | TRBD1
SARRRTEDGELF | TRBJ2-2 | . | TRBV29-1 | .
ASSQEFGDRGYEAF | TRBJ1-1 | few | TRBV4-1 | TRBD1
ASSPGQGYEQY | TRBJ2-7 | . | TRBV7-6 | TRBD1
ASRIPNPGIHNSPLH | TRBJ1-6 | . | TRBV28 | .
ASSLGQFYEQY | TRBJ2-7 | few | TRBV7-2 | .
ASSLLGDEQY | TRBJ2-7 | . | TRBV11-2 | .
ASSHGLAGAGELF | TRBJ2-2 | . | TRBV7-9 | TRBD2